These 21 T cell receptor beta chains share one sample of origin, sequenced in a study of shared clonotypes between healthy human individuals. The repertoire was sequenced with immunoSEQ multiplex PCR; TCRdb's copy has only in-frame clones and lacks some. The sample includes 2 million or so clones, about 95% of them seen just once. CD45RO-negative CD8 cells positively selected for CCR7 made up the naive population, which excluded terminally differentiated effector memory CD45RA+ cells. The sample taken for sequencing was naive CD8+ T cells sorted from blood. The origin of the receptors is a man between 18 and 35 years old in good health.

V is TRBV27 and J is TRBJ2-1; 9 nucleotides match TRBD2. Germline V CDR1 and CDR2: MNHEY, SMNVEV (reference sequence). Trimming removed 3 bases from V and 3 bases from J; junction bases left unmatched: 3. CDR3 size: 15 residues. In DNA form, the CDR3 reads TGTGCCAGCAGTTTCGCGGGAGGGAACTACAATGAGCAGTTCTTC. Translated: CASSFAGGNYNEQFF.

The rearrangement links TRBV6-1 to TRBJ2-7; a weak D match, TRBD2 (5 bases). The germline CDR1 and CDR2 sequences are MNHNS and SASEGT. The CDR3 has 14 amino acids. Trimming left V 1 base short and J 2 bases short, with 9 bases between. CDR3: CASSEVDGTYEQYF. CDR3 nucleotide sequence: TGTGCCAGCAGTGAAGTGGACGGGACCTACGAGCAGTACTTC.

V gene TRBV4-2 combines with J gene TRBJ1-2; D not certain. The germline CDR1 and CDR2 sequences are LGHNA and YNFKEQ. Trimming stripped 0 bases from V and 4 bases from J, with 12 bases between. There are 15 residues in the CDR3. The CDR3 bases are TGTGCCAGCAGCCAAGAGGGTTCTGTCCTCTATGGCTACACCTTC. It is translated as CASSQEGSVLYGYTF.

CDR3 loop: CASSQYRASVDYGYTF. The CDR3 DNA reads TGCGCCAGCAGCCAATATAGGGCCTCGGTCGACTATGGCTACACCTTC. The chain joins TRBV4-3 to TRBJ1-2; D ambiguous. The CDR3 length is 16 residues. The V gene lost 2 bases and the J gene lost 3 bases, with 16 bases spanning the gap. Germline V lookup: CDR1 LGHNA, CDR2 YSLEER.

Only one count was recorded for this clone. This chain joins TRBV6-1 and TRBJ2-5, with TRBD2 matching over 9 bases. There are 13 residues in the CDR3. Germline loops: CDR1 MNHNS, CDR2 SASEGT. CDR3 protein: CAARRGGEETQYF. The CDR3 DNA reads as TGTGCTGCCAGGCGGGGGGGCGAAGAGACCCAGTACTTC.

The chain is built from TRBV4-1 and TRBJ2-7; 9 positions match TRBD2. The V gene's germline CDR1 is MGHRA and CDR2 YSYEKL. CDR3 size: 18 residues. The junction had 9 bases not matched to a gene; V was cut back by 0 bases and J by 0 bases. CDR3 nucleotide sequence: TGCGCCAGCAGCCAAGAACCGGGCGGGAGGGTAAGCTCCTACGAGCAGTACTTC. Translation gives CASSQEPGGRVSSYEQYF.

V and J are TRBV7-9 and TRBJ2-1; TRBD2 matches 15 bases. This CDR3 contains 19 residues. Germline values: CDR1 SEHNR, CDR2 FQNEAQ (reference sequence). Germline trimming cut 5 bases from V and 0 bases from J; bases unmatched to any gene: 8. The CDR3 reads CASSPLGTSGRFSYNEQFF. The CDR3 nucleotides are TGTGCCAGCAGCCCTCTAGGGACTAGCGGGAGGTTCTCCTACAATGAGCAGTTCTTC.

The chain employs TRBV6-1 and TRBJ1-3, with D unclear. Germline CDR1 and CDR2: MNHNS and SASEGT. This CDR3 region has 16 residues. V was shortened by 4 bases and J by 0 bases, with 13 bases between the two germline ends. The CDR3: CASSAQSPRSGNTIYF. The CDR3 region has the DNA TGTGCCAGCAGTGCGCAAAGTCCCCGCTCTGGAAACACCATATATTTT.

CDR3 residues: CASSFRASGNTGELFF. CDR3 nucleotide sequence: TGTGCCAGCAGCTTCAGGGCTAGCGGGAACACCGGGGAGCTGTTTTTT. This sequence joins TRBV7-6 and TRBJ2-2, with 7 nucleotides matching TRBD2. The CDR3 consists of 16 residues. J was trimmed by 1 base and V by 3 bases; bases with no gene match: 5. The germline gives CDR1 SGHVS, CDR2 FNYEAQ.

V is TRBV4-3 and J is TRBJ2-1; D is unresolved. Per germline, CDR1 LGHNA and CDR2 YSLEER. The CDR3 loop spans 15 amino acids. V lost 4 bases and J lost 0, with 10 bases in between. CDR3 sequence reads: CASSPDESSYNEQFF. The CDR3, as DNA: TGCGCCAGCAGCCCGGACGAGAGCTCCTACAATGAGCAGTTCTTC.

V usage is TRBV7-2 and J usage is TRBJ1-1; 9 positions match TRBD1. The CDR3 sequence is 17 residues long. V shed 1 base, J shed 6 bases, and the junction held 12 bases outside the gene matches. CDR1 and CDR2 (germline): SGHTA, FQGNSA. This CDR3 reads CASSLVGQGTGLSEAFF. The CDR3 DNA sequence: TGTGCCAGCAGCTTAGTTGGGCAGGGGACAGGGCTGTCTGAAGCTTTCTTT.

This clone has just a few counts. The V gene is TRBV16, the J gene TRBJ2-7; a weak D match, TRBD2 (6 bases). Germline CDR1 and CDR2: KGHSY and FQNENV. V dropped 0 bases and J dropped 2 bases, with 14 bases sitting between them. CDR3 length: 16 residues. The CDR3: CASSQSVSGETYEQYF. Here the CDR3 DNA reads TGTGCCAGCAGCCAATCCGTTAGCGGAGAGACCTACGAGCAGTACTTC.

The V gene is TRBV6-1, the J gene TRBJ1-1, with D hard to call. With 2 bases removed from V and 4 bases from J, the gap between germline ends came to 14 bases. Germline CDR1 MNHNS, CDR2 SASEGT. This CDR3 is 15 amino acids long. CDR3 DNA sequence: TGTGCCAGCAGTGAATGGGGAGGGTTTGGCACTGAAGCTTTCTTT. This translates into CASSEWGGFGTEAFF.

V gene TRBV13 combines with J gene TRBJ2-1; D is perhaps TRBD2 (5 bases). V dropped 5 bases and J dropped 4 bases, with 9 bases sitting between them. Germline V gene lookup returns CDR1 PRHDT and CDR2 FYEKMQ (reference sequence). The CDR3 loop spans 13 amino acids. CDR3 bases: TGTGCCAGCAGCAACCGCGGGTACAATGAGCAGTTCTTC. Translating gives CASSNRGYNEQFF.

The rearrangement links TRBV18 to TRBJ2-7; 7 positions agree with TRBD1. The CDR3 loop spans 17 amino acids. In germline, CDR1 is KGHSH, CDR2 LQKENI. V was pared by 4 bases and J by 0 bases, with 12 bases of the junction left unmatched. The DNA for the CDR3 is TGTGCCAGCTCACAACCGGGACAGACAAGGAGCTCCTACGAGCAGTACTTC. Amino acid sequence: CASSQPGQTRSSYEQYF.

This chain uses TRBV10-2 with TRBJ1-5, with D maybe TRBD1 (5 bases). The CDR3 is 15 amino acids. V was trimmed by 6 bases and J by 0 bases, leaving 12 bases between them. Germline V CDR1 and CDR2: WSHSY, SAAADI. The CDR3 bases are TGCGCCAGCAGCGAAGGGGTTTATAGCAATCAGCCCCAGCATTTT. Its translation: CASSEGVYSNQPQHF.

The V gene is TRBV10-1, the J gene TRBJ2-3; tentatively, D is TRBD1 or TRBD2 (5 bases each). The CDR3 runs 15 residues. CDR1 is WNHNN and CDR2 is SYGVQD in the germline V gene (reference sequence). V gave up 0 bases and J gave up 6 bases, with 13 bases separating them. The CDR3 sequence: CASSESWGEGDTQYF. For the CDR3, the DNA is TGCGCCAGCAGTGAGTCGTGGGGAGAGGGGGATACGCAGTATTTT.

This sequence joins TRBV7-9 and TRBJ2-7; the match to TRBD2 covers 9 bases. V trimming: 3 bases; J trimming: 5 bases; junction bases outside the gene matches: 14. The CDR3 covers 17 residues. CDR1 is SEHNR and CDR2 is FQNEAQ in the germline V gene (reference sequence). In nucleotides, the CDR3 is TGTGCCAGCAGCTTCTGGGGAGAGCGGGGGGAGTCCCACGAGCAGTACTTC. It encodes CASSFWGERGESHEQYF.

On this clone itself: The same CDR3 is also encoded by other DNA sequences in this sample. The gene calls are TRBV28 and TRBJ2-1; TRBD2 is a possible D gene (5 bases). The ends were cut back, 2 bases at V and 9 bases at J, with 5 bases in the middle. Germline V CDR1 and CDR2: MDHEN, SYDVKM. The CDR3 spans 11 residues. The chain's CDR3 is CASSLGSEQFF. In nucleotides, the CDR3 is TGTGCCAGCAGTTTAGGGAGTGAGCAGTTCTTC.

In DNA, the CDR3 is TGTGCCAGCAGTTTCCTGGGGACTAGCGACAGGAATAATAGCTACAATGAGCAGTTCTTC. Protein product: CASSFLGTSDRNNSYNEQFF. The chain couples TRBV27 to TRBJ2-1, with 10 nucleotides matching TRBD2. CDR1 and CDR2 (germline): MNHEY, SMNVEV (reference sequence). The CDR3 runs to 20 residues. J was trimmed by 3 bases and V by 3 bases; bases with no gene match: 17.

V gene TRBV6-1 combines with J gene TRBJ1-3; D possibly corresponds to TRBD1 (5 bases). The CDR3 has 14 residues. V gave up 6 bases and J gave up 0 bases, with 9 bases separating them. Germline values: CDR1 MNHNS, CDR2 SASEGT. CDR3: CASRDGTSGNTIYF. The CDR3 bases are TGTGCCAGCAGGGACGGGACCTCTGGAAACACCATATATTTT.